Following are 30 T cell receptor beta chains from one sample sequenced in a study of blood T cell repertoires in COVID-19. Measured with immunoSEQ multiplex PCR; TCRdb has only the in-frame clones, and not every one. This table has about 150,000 clones, approximately 73% appearing once. Sequencing was carried out using peripheral blood. The receptor set was obtained from a man aged 60 to 75 with acute or convalescent COVID-19.

V gene TRBV19 combines with J gene TRBJ2-3; D possibly corresponds to TRBD1 (5 bases). This CDR3 spans 14 amino acids. The germline gives CDR1 LNHDA, CDR2 SQIVND (reference sequence). The ends were cut back, 4 bases at V and 4 bases at J, with 12 bases in the middle. The CDR3 here is CASSNQGTADTQYF. In DNA form, the CDR3 reads TGTGCCAGTAGTAATCAGGGTACCGCAGATACGCAGTATTTT.

Concerning this clone itself: Other DNA variants within this sample encode the same CDR3. The chain couples TRBV2 to TRBJ2-3; D remains ambiguous. Per the germline V gene, CDR1 is SNHLY and CDR2 is FYNNEI. The germline V and J ends were trimmed by 11 bases and 2 bases, with 8 bases remaining between them. CDR3 length: 11 amino acids. The CDR3 DNA reads as TGTGCCTCCAGTTACACAGATACGCAGTATTTT. This encodes CASSYTDTQYF.

This rearrangement joins TRBV2 to TRBJ2-5, with 10 bases identical to TRBD2. Per germline, CDR1 SNHLY and CDR2 FYNNEI. The CDR3 sequence is 14 residues long. Trimming removed 11 bases from V and 5 bases from J; junction bases left unmatched: 11. The CDR3 DNA reads TGTGCCTCCAGCCCTCCTAGCGGGAGCGAGACCCAGTACTTC. Its protein is CASSPPSGSETQYF.

The rearrangement links TRBV3-1 (or the pseudogene TRBV3-2) to TRBJ2-7, with 13 bases lining up with TRBD2. The CDR3 spans 17 residues. Germline V CDR1 and CDR2: LGHDT, YNNKEL (reference sequence). After removal of 4 bases from V and 3 bases from J, the junction contained 9 bases not matched to a gene. CDR3 DNA: TGTGCCAGCAGCCGCGGGACTAGCGGGATGATCGTCTACGAGCAGTACTTC. Translating it yields CASSRGTSGMIVYEQYF.

The chain combines TRBV2 with TRBJ1-4; no firm D call. The length of the CDR3 is 15 residues. V lost 7 bases and J lost 6, with 18 bases in between. Germline CDR1 SNHLY, CDR2 FYNNEI. In DNA form, the CDR3 reads TGTGCCAGCAAGGACGGGGTGGCCGGCCATGAAAAACTGTTTTTT. Translation gives CASKDGVAGHEKLFF. Based on the CDR3 plus reference TRBV2 and TRBJ1-4, the full variable domain is EPEVTQTPSHQVTQMGQEVILRCVPISNHLYFYWYRQILGQKVEFLVSFYNNEISEKSEIFDDQFSVERPDGSNFTLKIRSTKLEDSAMYFCASKDGVAGHEKLFFGSGTQLSVL.

The chain has TRBV5-1 and TRBJ2-3; D unclear. CDR1 SGHRS and CDR2 YFSETQ come from the germline V gene. The V end lost 2 bases, the J end lost 5 bases, and 24 bases lay between the germline ends. The CDR3 is made up of 18 amino acids. The CDR3 sequence is CASSFNPIPSTGGDTQYF. The CDR3 region has the DNA TGCGCCAGCAGCTTCAATCCGATCCCCTCCACCGGCGGAGATACGCAGTATTTT. Full variable domain (remainder filled in from reference TRBV5-1 and TRBJ2-3): KAGVTQTPRYLIKTRGQQVTLSCSPISGHRSVSWYQQTPGQGLQFLFEYFSETQRNKGNFPGRFSGRQFSNSRSEMNVSTLELGDSALYLCASSFNPIPSTGGDTQYFGPGTRLTVL.

The chain carries TRBV5-1 and TRBJ2-3, with D maybe TRBD2 (6 bases). CDR1 and CDR2 from the germline V gene are SGHRS and YFSETQ. CDR3 length: 16 residues. Trimming removed 1 base from V and 3 bases from J, with 15 bases in between. In nucleotides, the CDR3 is TGCGCCAGCAGCTTGTTTTACACTGGGAGGACAGATACGCAGTATTTT. Amino acids: CASSLFYTGRTDTQYF. Based on the CDR3 plus reference TRBV5-1 and TRBJ2-3, the full variable domain is KAGVTQTPRYLIKTRGQQVTLSCSPISGHRSVSWYQQTPGQGLQFLFEYFSETQRNKGNFPGRFSGRQFSNSRSEMNVSTLELGDSALYLCASSLFYTGRTDTQYFGPGTRLTVL.

This chain uses TRBV12-2 with TRBJ1-5. TRBV12-2 is labeled a pseudogene. This CDR3 comprises 17 residues. CDR3 DNA sequence: TGTGCAAGTCGCTTAGGGGACTCAGGGTGCGGCAATCAGCCCCAGCATTTT. Translated, it gives CASRLGDSGCGNQPQHF.

The CDR3 region has the DNA TGTGCCAGCAGCCTAAATAGTCTCACTGAAGCTTTCTTT. Its translation: CASSLNSLTEAFF. This chain connects TRBV28 to TRBJ1-1; no definite D call. The CDR3 contains 13 residues. Trimming shortened V by 6 bases and J by 4 bases, and 12 bases separated the two germline ends. CDR1 is MDHEN and CDR2 is SYDVKM in the germline V gene.

This sequence joins TRBV9 and TRBJ2-2, with D possibly TRBD2 on 6 matching bases. V was pared by 4 bases and J by 4 bases, with 17 bases between. This CDR3 has 16 amino acids. Germline V CDR1 and CDR2: SGDLS, YYNGEE. CDR3 in DNA: TGTGCCAGCAGCCCCCGGGAGCTCCCCCCCACCGGGGAGCTGTTTTTT. As protein: CASSPRELPPTGELFF.

V is TRBV5-1 and J is TRBJ2-5, with D hard to call. The V end was cut by 0 bases, the J end by 9 bases, with 9 bases between. This CDR3 region has 12 residues. The germline V gene encodes CDR1 SGHRS and CDR2 YFSETQ. This CDR3 reads CASSLGDVAQYF. CDR3 sequence (DNA): TGCGCCAGCAGCTTGGGAGATGTGGCCCAGTACTTC. Looking up the rest from reference TRBV5-1 and TRBJ2-5 gives the full variable domain: KAGVTQTPRYLIKTRGQQVTLSCSPISGHRSVSWYQQTPGQGLQFLFEYFSETQRNKGNFPGRFSGRQFSNSRSEMNVSTLELGDSALYLCASSLGDVAQYFGPGTRLLVL.

J is TRBJ2-5 and V is TRBV5-1, with 11 bases aligning to TRBD2. V trimming: 5 bases; J trimming: 3 bases; junction bases outside the gene matches: 15. Germline values: CDR1 SGHRS, CDR2 YFSETQ. This CDR3 has 18 residues. CDR3 nucleotides: TGCGCCAGCAGGACCAAAGGTCGGACTAGCGGGTCAAAAGAGACCCAGTACTTC. Amino acids: CASRTKGRTSGSKETQYF.

The chain employs TRBV19 and TRBJ2-2; a weak D match, TRBD2 (6 bases). Germline V CDR1 and CDR2: LNHDA, SQIVND (reference sequence). V dropped 9 bases and J dropped 5 bases, with 19 bases sitting between them. The CDR3 is made up of 15 amino acids. The CDR3 DNA sequence: TGTGCCAGCCGCCCCAGGGCCGGGGGTACCGGGGAGCTGTTTTTT. Translating gives CASRPRAGGTGELFF.

The gene calls are TRBV4-2 and TRBJ2-5, with 7 bases identical to TRBD1. The trim removed 3 bases at V and 3 bases at J, leaving 13 bases unmatched. The CDR3 extends over 17 amino acids. Germline loops: CDR1 LGHNA, CDR2 YNFKEQ. CDR3 sequence: CASSQYYGQGVEETQYF. For the CDR3, the DNA is TGTGCCAGCAGCCAGTATTACGGCCAGGGGGTGGAAGAGACCCAGTACTTC.

V is TRBV7-9 and J is TRBJ2-5, with 7 bases fitting TRBD1. Germline V gene data show CDR1 as SEHNR and CDR2 as FQNEAQ (reference sequence). After removal of 5 bases from V and 5 bases from J, the junction contained 11 bases not matched to a gene. This CDR3 comprises 15 residues. CDR3 sequence: CASSPARQGLETQYF. CDR3 nucleotide sequence: TGTGCCAGCAGCCCCGCCCGACAGGGTTTGGAGACCCAGTACTTC. The full variable domain, completed using reference TRBV7-9 and TRBJ2-5, is DTGVSQNPRHKITKRGQNVTFRCDPISEHNRLYWYRQTLGQGPEFLTYFQNEAQLEKSRLLSDRFSAERPKGSFSTLEIQRTEQGDSAMYLCASSPARQGLETQYFGPGTRLLVL.

The chain is built from TRBV27 and TRBJ2-7, with 8 nucleotides matching TRBD1. This CDR3 has 16 residues. Germline lookup yields CDR1 MNHEY and CDR2 SMNVEV (reference sequence). Unmatched junction bases numbered 11, after V lost 4 bases and J lost 3 bases. The CDR3 region is CASSYSRDRRIYEQYF. The CDR3 DNA is TGTGCCAGCAGTTACAGCCGGGACAGGCGAATCTACGAGCAGTACTTC.

This chain joins TRBV5-4 and TRBJ2-6; D might be TRBD1 (8 bases). Per germline, CDR1 SGHNT and CDR2 YYREEE (reference sequence). This CDR3 is built from 17 residues. V was trimmed by 4 bases and J by 0 bases, leaving 14 bases between them. This CDR3 is CASSTNRGGSGANVLTF. The CDR3 DNA reads as TGTGCCAGCAGCACAAACAGGGGGGGCTCTGGGGCCAACGTCCTGACTTTC.

The chain has TRBV30 and TRBJ2-3; unclear D gene. The CDR3 loop spans 15 amino acids. V lost 0 bases and J lost 4, with 14 bases in between. CDR1 and CDR2 from the germline V gene are GTSNPN and SVGIG (reference sequence). For the CDR3, the DNA is TGTGCCTGGAGTGTGTGGCCTTCCGAGGCAGATACGCAGTATTTT. It codes for CAWSVWPSEADTQYF.

The V and J genes are TRBV5-1 and TRBJ2-7; 7 bases match TRBD1. Unmatched junction bases numbered 6, after V lost 0 bases and J lost 3 bases. This CDR3 has 15 residues. Per the germline V gene, CDR1 is SGHRS and CDR2 is YFSETQ. DNA of the CDR3: TGCGCCAGCAGCTTGGGGGACAGAACAAGCTACGAGCAGTACTTC. This sequence encodes CASSLGDRTSYEQYF.

V gene TRBV10-3 combines with J gene TRBJ2-3; TRBD1 matches at 9 bases. CDR3 length equals 14 residues. Germline V gene data show CDR1 as ENHRY and CDR2 as SYGVKD. Trimming cost V 10 bases and J 5 bases; bases outside gene matches: 10. CDR3 protein: CANRGQGSGDTQYF. The CDR3 DNA follows: TGTGCCAACCGGGGACAGGGAAGTGGAGATACGCAGTATTTT.

In this sample, this clone turned up once. The rearrangement joins TRBV21-1 to TRBJ2-6; the listed D gene, TRBD2, was not tested against the DNA. TRBV21-1 represents a pseudogene. This CDR3 comprises 17 residues. CDR3 loop: CAPRGGTSGAGANVLTF. The CDR3 coding sequence is TGTGCCCCCAGGGGAGGGACTAGCGGGGCTGGGGCCAACGTCCTGACTTTC.

This chain joins TRBV27 and TRBJ2-3, with a weak D call TRBD1 (6 bases). Germline loops: CDR1 MNHEY, CDR2 SMNVEV (reference sequence). CDR3 length equals 16 residues. The V gene lost 3 bases and the J gene lost 5 bases, with 18 bases spanning the gap. The CDR3 DNA follows: TGTGCCAGCAGTTTCACCAGGGGAAGGGCACAAGATACGCAGTATTTT. This encodes CASSFTRGRAQDTQYF.

The V and J genes are TRBV24-1 and TRBJ2-7; 7 bases line up with TRBD1. This CDR3 is built from 13 residues. V lost 3 bases, J lost 7 bases, and 5 bases stayed unmatched. Germline V gene sequence: CDR1 KGHDR, CDR2 SFDVKD. In DNA, the CDR3 is TGTGCCACCAGTGATCTCGACAGGGATGAGCAGTACTTC. It yields the protein CATSDLDRDEQYF.

This clone came up once. The V and J genes are TRBV2 and TRBJ2-3; D not certain. Germline CDR1 and CDR2: SNHLY and FYNNEI. This CDR3 is 14 amino acids long. Trimming shortened V by 5 bases and J by 3 bases, and 12 bases separated the two germline ends. The CDR3: CASSPLELTDTQYF. CDR3 bases: TGTGCCAGCAGTCCCCTAGAGTTAACAGATACGCAGTATTTT. Filled out from reference TRBV2 and TRBJ2-3, the complete variable domain reads EPEVTQTPSHQVTQMGQEVILRCVPISNHLYFYWYRQILGQKVEFLVSFYNNEISEKSEIFDDQFSVERPDGSNFTLKIRSTKLEDSAMYFCASSPLELTDTQYFGPGTRLTVL.

There are a few counts of this clone. The gene calls are TRBV4-2 and TRBJ1-6; D not resolved. Trimming stripped 6 bases from V and 0 bases from J, with 12 bases between. Germline CDR1 and CDR2: LGHNA and YNFKEQ. The CDR3 extends over 16 amino acids. The CDR3, as DNA: TGTGCCAGCAGTAGACTCGCGAGCTCCTATAATTCACCCCTCCACTTT. Protein product: CASSRLASSYNSPLHF.

The chain recombines TRBV5-1 with TRBJ2-3; D remains unclear. Per the germline V gene, CDR1 is SGHRS and CDR2 is YFSETQ. The CDR3 totals 15 residues. The V end lost 7 bases, the J end lost 2 bases, and 17 bases lay between the germline ends. CDR3 loop: CASCLIGGYTDTQYF. As DNA, the CDR3 is TGCGCCAGCTGCCTAATAGGCGGATACACAGATACGCAGTATTTT.

The chain carries TRBV11-2 and TRBJ2-7, with D perhaps TRBD1 (5 bases). The germline CDR1 and CDR2 sequences are SGHAT and FQNNGV. The CDR3 is 15 residues long. Between the trimmed V and J ends, which lost 3 bases and 1 base, there was a span of 13 bases. The CDR3 DNA follows: TGTGCCAGCAGCTTGTCGGCAGGGCTTTCCTACGAGCAGTACTTC. Its protein is CASSLSAGLSYEQYF.

The table lists this clone with many counts. The rearrangement links TRBV29-1 to TRBJ2-2; TRBD1 agrees at 7 bases. The germline V gene encodes CDR1 SQVTM and CDR2 ANQGSEA. Trimming removed 7 bases from V and 2 bases from J; junction bases left unmatched: 7. This CDR3 comprises 14 residues. The CDR3 region is CSATGTDNTGELFF. For the CDR3, the DNA is TGCAGCGCGACCGGGACAGACAACACCGGGGAGCTGTTTTTT.

The rearrangement uses TRBV20-1 and TRBJ2-3; weak D call: TRBD2 (6 bases). The CDR3 is 14 residues long. V dropped 3 bases and J dropped 0 bases, with 10 bases sitting between them. CDR1 is DFQATT, CDR2 SNEGSKA, per germline (reference sequence). CDR3 sequence reads: CSASSGSSTDTQYF. CDR3 nucleotides: TGCAGTGCTAGTAGCGGATCTAGCACAGATACGCAGTATTTT.

This CDR3 reads CASSPQEVPNYGYTF. The CDR3 nucleotides are TGCGCCAGCAGCCCTCAGGAGGTCCCTAACTATGGCTACACCTTC. The J gene is TRBJ1-2, the V gene TRBV4-1; D remains unclear. The V gene lost 4 bases and the J gene lost 0 bases, with 12 bases spanning the gap. In germline, CDR1 is MGHRA, CDR2 YSYEKL. This CDR3 is built from 15 residues.